These 23 T cell receptor beta chains originate from one sample sequenced in a study of blood T cell repertoires in COVID-19 (dated by TCRdb to about 2020). Receptor amplification or capture employed the immunoSEQ multiplex PCR assay. Sourced from immuneACCESS, this table was stored by TCRdb with only in-frame sequences that have V and J called. A share of the clones is absent; for the studies checked, an unresolved V gene accounts for under half, and the remainder has no known explanation. In this sample the table shows under 450,000 clones, less than 90% of which occur a single time. Approximately 5% of the sample rests with the top ten. The sample comprised PBMCs or T cells enriched from blood (not recorded which). All receptors derive from a woman aged 50 to 60 who had recovered from COVID-19.

The chain links TRBV24-1 to TRBJ2-1; 7 bases match TRBD1. CDR3 length: 14 amino acids. J gave up 5 bases and V 3 bases, and 3 bases lay outside the gene matches. Germline assignment: CDR1 KGHDR and CDR2 SFDVKD. CDR3 coding DNA: TGTGCCACCAGTGATCCCGGGACAGACAATGAGCAGTTCTTC. As protein: CATSDPGTDNEQFF.

This rearrangement joins TRBV5-1 to TRBJ1-6, with D possibly being TRBD1 (6 bases). The germline CDR1 and CDR2 sequences are SGHRS and YFSETQ. The V gene lost 2 bases and the J gene lost 0 bases, with 12 bases spanning the gap. This CDR3 has 17 amino acids. The CDR3 DNA reads TGCGCCAGCAGCTTACCAACAGGGAGCTCCTATAATTCACCCCTCCACTTT. It translates to CASSLPTGSSYNSPLHF.

The V and J genes are TRBV6-1 and TRBJ2-2, with 9 bases lining up with TRBD1. The CDR3 contains 17 residues. Germline V gives CDR1 MNHNS, CDR2 SASEGT. V lost 2 bases and J lost 2; bases outside the gene matches: 6. Written as DNA, the CDR3 is TGTGCCAGCAGTGAAAGGGGACAGGGTGTAAACACCGGGGAGCTGTTTTTT. Encoded protein: CASSERGQGVNTGELFF.

V gene TRBV29-1 combines with J gene TRBJ1-5; D call uncertain. CDR1 SQVTM and CDR2 ANQGSEA come from the germline V gene. The CDR3 runs 14 residues. Trimming left V 6 bases short and J 4 bases short, with 16 bases between. This chain's CDR3 is CSVSGGVGNQPQHF. CDR3 DNA sequence: TGCAGCGTGAGTGGAGGCGTCGGGAATCAGCCCCAGCATTTT.

This clone was seen just once. The chain has TRBV6-6 and TRBJ2-7, with a tentative D call TRBD2 (7 bases). V was shortened by 2 bases and J by 3 bases, with 8 bases between the two germline ends. This CDR3 is built from 13 residues. Per the germline V gene, CDR1 is MNHNY and CDR2 is SVGAGI (reference sequence). CDR3 sequence reads: CASSYRGGYEQYF. In DNA form, the CDR3 reads TGTGCCAGCAGTTACAGGGGGGGCTACGAGCAGTACTTC.

This chain uses TRBV11-1 with TRBJ2-1; 10 bases are shared with TRBD1. CDR1 and CDR2 (germline): SGHAT, FQDESV (reference sequence). V shed 5 bases, J shed 7 bases, and the junction held 11 bases outside the gene matches. The CDR3 spans 16 residues. CDR3 protein: CASSKTTGGRANEQFF. The CDR3 nucleotides are TGTGCCAGCAGCAAAACGACAGGGGGCAGGGCTAATGAGCAGTTCTTC.

This clone turned up a few times. The chain combines TRBV29-1 with TRBJ1-2; a weak D match, TRBD1 (5 bases). The V end was cut by 2 bases, the J end by 5 bases, with 9 bases between. The CDR3 is made up of 12 amino acids. Germline V gene data show CDR1 as SQVTM and CDR2 as ANQGSEA. The CDR3 nucleotides read TGCAGCGTTGAACCACAGGAGTATGGCTACACCTTC. Amino acids: CSVEPQEYGYTF.

Here the CDR3 DNA reads TGTGCCAGCAGCCGGGCCGGGACAGGGCTTACCGGGGAGCTGTTTTTT. Encoded protein: CASSRAGTGLTGELFF. The chain uses TRBV7-9 and TRBJ2-2; 9 nucleotides align to TRBD1. This CDR3 has 16 amino acids. Germline-derived CDR1 and CDR2 are SEHNR and FQNEAQ (reference sequence). Trimming took 5 bases from V and 5 from J; bases not matched to a gene: 9.

The chain joins TRBV24-1 to TRBJ2-3; 7 bases are a match to TRBD2. The junction had 6 bases not matched to a gene; V was cut back by 4 bases and J by 3 bases. There are 15 residues in the CDR3. Germline CDR1 KGHDR, CDR2 SFDVKD. The DNA of the CDR3 is TGTGCCACCAGTGACGGGGGGTGGGGGACAGATACGCAGTATTTT. Amino acids: CATSDGGWGTDTQYF.

Only a few counts were recorded for this clone. This chain uses TRBV3-1 (or the pseudogene TRBV3-2) with TRBJ1-2, with TRBD1 matching 10 bases. The CDR3 length is 15 residues. The germline V gene has CDR1 LGHDT and CDR2 YNNKEL (reference sequence). V lost 4 bases, J lost 8 bases, and 10 bases stayed unmatched. The CDR3 region is CASSLRGTGDMGYTF. The DNA for the CDR3 is TGTGCCAGCAGCCTCCGCGGGACAGGGGATATGGGCTACACCTTC.

This chain connects TRBV2 to TRBJ1-6; 8 bases line up with TRBD1. This CDR3 has 17 residues. V was pared by 5 bases and J by 0 bases, with 6 bases of the junction left unmatched. Per the germline V gene, CDR1 is SNHLY and CDR2 is FYNNEI. This CDR3 is CASSHRGESSYNSPLHF. The CDR3 DNA reads as TGTGCCAGCAGTCACAGGGGGGAGAGCTCCTATAATTCACCCCTCCACTTT.

This chain uses TRBV7-5 with TRBJ1-4. TRBV7-5 is a pseudogene locus. This CDR3 contains 16 residues. In DNA, the CDR3 is TGTGTCAGACTATTTGGAGAGGAGTTGTTTCGTGAAAAACTGTTTTTT. Amino acids: CVRLFGEELFREKLFF.

This chain joins TRBV6-5 and TRBJ1-2; D perhaps matches TRBD1 (5 bases). The germline V gene encodes CDR1 MNHEY and CDR2 SVGAGI. This CDR3 is built from 14 residues. The V end was cut by 7 bases, the J end by 5 bases, with 17 bases between. The CDR3 region is CASKRSTDSYGYTF. Here the CDR3 DNA reads TGTGCCAGCAAGCGTTCGACAGATAGTTATGGCTACACCTTC.

This rearrangement joins TRBV27 to TRBJ1-5; TRBD1 aligns across 7 bases. Trimming cost V 5 bases and J 5 bases; bases outside gene matches: 9. This CDR3 has 15 amino acids. The germline V gene has CDR1 MNHEY and CDR2 SMNVEV (reference sequence). The CDR3 bases are TGTGCCAGCAGTCCCGCGGACAGGTGGGATCAGCCCCAGCATTTT. This translates into CASSPADRWDQPQHF.

The rearrangement uses TRBV11-2 and TRBJ1-2, with 8 nucleotides matching TRBD1. V shed 5 bases, J shed 3 bases, and the junction held 11 bases outside the gene matches. There are 16 residues in the CDR3. Germline V gene data show CDR1 as SGHAT and CDR2 as FQNNGV. This CDR3 is CASSLTGSDRDYGYTF. CDR3 sequence (DNA): TGTGCCAGCAGCCTAACCGGATCGGACAGGGACTATGGCTACACCTTC.

The chain joins TRBV7-2 to TRBJ1-5; TRBD1 is a possible D gene (6 bases). Germline CDR1 reads SGHTA; CDR2 reads FQGNSA. This CDR3 spans 14 amino acids. V was pared by 3 bases and J by 6 bases, with 12 bases between. The CDR3 DNA reads TGTGCCAGCAGCTTGTCAGGGGCGCGTCAGCCCCAGCATTTT. Its protein product is CASSLSGARQPQHF.

V gene TRBV11-1 combines with J gene TRBJ1-1, with TRBD1 identical over 10 bases. Germline V CDR1 and CDR2: SGHAT, FQDESV (reference sequence). The ends lost 8 bases at V and 6 bases at J; junction bases unmatched: 12. The length of the CDR3 is 15 residues. The CDR3: CASGGTGVRLAEAFF. CDR3 nucleotides: TGTGCCAGCGGCGGGACAGGGGTTCGTCTCGCTGAAGCTTTCTTT.

The chain is built from TRBV19 and TRBJ2-1; D gene unclear. The V and J ends lost 6 bases and 1 base respectively, with 7 bases between them. The length of the CDR3 is 13 residues. CDR1 and CDR2 (germline): LNHDA, SQIVND (reference sequence). The CDR3 nucleotides are TGTGCCAGTAGGGCGGTGTCCTACAATGAGCAGTTCTTC. It translates to CASRAVSYNEQFF.

This rearrangement joins TRBV6-2 or TRBV6-3 to TRBJ1-1; D is undetermined. V was cut by 0 bases and J by 5 bases, with 10 bases left in between. From germline, CDR1 is MNHEY and CDR2 SVGEGT. The CDR3 has 14 residues. The CDR3 protein is CASSYSASGTEAFF. In DNA, the CDR3 is TGTGCCAGCAGTTACTCGGCGTCGGGGACTGAAGCTTTCTTT.

The chain employs TRBV9 and TRBJ1-6, with TRBD1 matching 9 bases. The junction had 5 bases not matched to a gene; V was cut back by 0 bases and J by 10 bases. This CDR3 region has 15 residues. CDR1 is SGDLS, CDR2 YYNGEE, per germline. The CDR3 DNA sequence: TGTGCCAGCAGCGTAGGGGACAGGGTTCGATCACCCCTCCACTTT. Translated, it gives CASSVGDRVRSPLHF.

The chain carries TRBV5-6 and TRBJ1-1; no clear D gene. The CDR3 spans 12 residues. Germline V CDR1 and CDR2: SGHDT, YYEEEE. The ends were cut back, 6 bases at V and 5 bases at J, with 11 bases in the middle. The CDR3 DNA is TGTGCCAGCACCTTAAGAGGGACTGAAGCTTTCTTT. It translates to CASTLRGTEAFF. Filled out from reference TRBV5-6 and TRBJ1-1, the complete variable domain reads DAGVTQSPTHLIKTRGQQVTLRCSPKSGHDTVSWYQQALGQGPQFIFQYYEEEERQRGNFPDRFSGHQFPNYSSELNVNALLLGDSALYLCASTLRGTEAFFGQGTRLTVV.

The V call is TRBV3-1 (or the pseudogene TRBV3-2), the J call TRBJ1-4; D is unclear. V gave up 0 bases and J gave up 7 bases, with 3 bases separating them. The germline V gene encodes CDR1 LGHDT and CDR2 YNNKEL (reference sequence). This CDR3 region has 12 residues. DNA for the CDR3: TGTGCCAGCAGCCAAGATCGTGAAAAACTGTTTTTT. Residues: CASSQDREKLFF.

The chain couples TRBV30 to TRBJ2-7, with TRBD2 identical over 9 bases. Per germline, CDR1 GTSNPN and CDR2 SVGIG (reference sequence). With 4 bases clipped from V and 3 bases from J, the junction kept 7 bases outside the gene matches. This CDR3 has 14 amino acids. CDR3 sequence: CAWKGSGRNYEQYF. The DNA of the CDR3 is TGTGCCTGGAAAGGTAGCGGGAGAAACTACGAGCAGTACTTC.